This T cell receptor (beta chain) derives from a study of T cells after somatic rescue of genetic block. V gave up 0 bases and J gave up 1 base, with 12 bases separating them. The CDR3 length is 16 residues. Germline loops: CDR1 SGHTA, CDR2 FQGNSA. TCRdb keeps only in-frame clones here, not all; method: immunoSEQ multiplex PCR. Seen here are under 150,000 clones, 75% to 95% observed once, and the top ten hold over 1.1%. The sequence came from a woman aged 18-35 years. The chain recombines TRBV7-2 with TRBJ2-5; D possibly corresponds to TRBD1 (6 bases). The specimen was peripheral blood mononuclear cells (PBMCs). This CDR3 reads CASSLAPQGPQETQYF. The CDR3 nucleotides are TGTGCCAGCAGCTTAGCCCCCCAGGGGCCCCAAGAGACCCAGTACTTC.